Listed here are 20 T cell receptor beta chains from one sample, sequenced in a study of blood T cell repertoires in COVID-19. Clones were sequenced by immunoSEQ multiplex PCR, and TCRdb holds only the in-frame ones, with some missing. The table shows 93,000 or so clones, with nearly 90% occurring only once. Sequencing used peripheral blood. These receptor sequences come from a middle-aged man in a cohort sampled during active COVID-19.

J is TRBJ1-1 and V is TRBV6-6; 8 bases are shared with TRBD1. There are 14 residues in the CDR3. The V gene end was trimmed by 4 bases and the J gene end by 3 bases; junction bases not matched to a gene: 4. In germline, CDR1 is MNHNY, CDR2 SVGAGI (reference sequence). CDR3 protein: CASSSRGLDTEAFF. The CDR3 DNA is TGTGCCAGCAGTTCCAGGGGGCTAGACACTGAAGCTTTCTTT.

DNA of the CDR3: TGTGCCAGCAGCGCCTTCCTAGCGGCTAGCACAGATACGCAGTATTTT. As protein: CASSAFLAASTDTQYF. The chain recombines TRBV13 with TRBJ2-3, with 7 bases fitting TRBD2. Unmatched junction bases numbered 8, after V lost 5 bases and J lost 0 bases. Germline lookup yields CDR1 PRHDT and CDR2 FYEKMQ (reference sequence). This CDR3 comprises 16 residues.

V gene TRBV7-8 combines with J gene TRBJ1-6; D call uncertain. Germline values: CDR1 SGHVS, CDR2 FQNEAQ. The CDR3 is 19 residues long. V lost 5 bases and J lost 0, with 20 bases in between. In nucleotides, the CDR3 is TGTGCCAGCAGCGAGCGGGGTCCGGCATCGGGCTCCTATAATTCACCCCTCCACTTT. Encoded protein: CASSERGPASGSYNSPLHF.

This chain links TRBV15 with TRBJ1-3, with D maybe TRBD1 (5 bases). CDR1 LNHNV and CDR2 YYDKDF come from the germline V gene (reference sequence). This CDR3 has 17 amino acids. V was trimmed by 1 base and J by 0 bases, leaving 13 bases between them. DNA of the CDR3: TGTGCCACCAGCAGAGGGGCGCGGGGGACCTCTGGAAACACCATATATTTT. Protein product: CATSRGARGTSGNTIYF.

The chain has TRBV6-2 or TRBV6-3 and TRBJ2-1, with TRBD2 as a possible D gene (6 bases). Trimming removed 0 bases at V and 6 bases at J, with 15 bases between. The CDR3 sequence is 16 residues long. CDR1 is MNHEY and CDR2 is SVGEGT in the germline V gene. CDR3 in amino acids: CASSYSKGRLGNEQFF. The CDR3 DNA follows: TGTGCCAGCAGTTACTCGAAGGGGAGGCTAGGCAATGAGCAGTTCTTC.

The chain's CDR3 is CASSDRAAGPYEQYF. The CDR3 DNA reads as TGTGCCAGCAGTGACAGGGCGGCCGGCCCCTACGAGCAGTACTTC. The rearrangement uses TRBV6-2 or TRBV6-3 and TRBJ2-7; the match to TRBD1 covers 7 bases. Per the germline V gene, CDR1 is MNHEY and CDR2 is SVGEGT. The CDR3 extends over 15 amino acids. V lost 5 bases, J lost 2 bases, and 9 bases stayed unmatched.

CDR3 in amino acids: CSASGVRTSGGLSTDTQYF. In nucleotides, the CDR3 is TGCAGTGCTAGTGGGGTCCGTACTAGCGGGGGCCTGAGCACAGATACGCAGTATTTT. This rearrangement joins TRBV20-1 to TRBJ2-3; 11 bases agree with TRBD2. V was pared by 3 bases and J by 0 bases, with 14 bases of the junction left unmatched. Germline CDR1 DFQATT, CDR2 SNEGSKA (reference sequence). The CDR3 consists of 19 residues.

The genes are TRBV5-1 and TRBJ2-1, with D maybe TRBD2 (7 bases). Germline CDR1 SGHRS, CDR2 YFSETQ. The CDR3 is 18 residues long. V lost 0 bases to trimming and J lost 5 bases, with 21 bases between them. As DNA, the CDR3 is TGCGCCAGCAGCTTGGGAGGGCGGGGGCTAGGGGCCAACAATGAGCAGTTCTTC. Encoded protein: CASSLGGRGLGANNEQFF.

J is TRBJ1-5 and V is TRBV2; 7 bases are a match to TRBD1. Germline assignment: CDR1 SNHLY and CDR2 FYNNEI. The V gene end was trimmed by 4 bases and the J gene end by 5 bases; junction bases not matched to a gene: 5. CDR3 length: 14 amino acids. The CDR3 here is CASSGGQGDQPQHF. The CDR3 DNA follows: TGTGCCAGCAGTGGGGGGCAGGGGGATCAGCCCCAGCATTTT. The complete variable domain, with remaining parts taken from reference TRBV2 and TRBJ1-5, reads EPEVTQTPSHQVTQMGQEVILRCVPISNHLYFYWYRQILGQKVEFLVSFYNNEISEKSEIFDDQFSVERPDGSNFTLKIRSTKLEDSAMYFCASSGGQGDQPQHFGDGTRLSIL.

This clone has only one observation. The chain couples TRBV7-8 to TRBJ2-4; a possible D gene is TRBD2 (6 bases). This CDR3 has 17 amino acids. The V and J ends lost 0 bases and 0 bases respectively, with 12 bases between them. Germline loops: CDR1 SGHVS, CDR2 FQNEAQ. CDR3 sequence (DNA): TGTGCCAGCAGCTTAGCATCCGGGGGACTAGCCAAAAACATTCAGTACTTC. This codes for CASSLASGGLAKNIQYF.

This clone showed up just a few times. This rearrangement joins TRBV11-3 to TRBJ2-7; 10 positions match TRBD1. This CDR3 comprises 14 residues. Trimming cost V 0 bases and J 5 bases; bases outside gene matches: 1. Per germline, CDR1 SGHNT and CDR2 YENEEA. The CDR3 loop is CASSLDGTGDEQYF. As DNA, the CDR3 is TGTGCCAGCAGCTTAGATGGGACAGGGGACGAGCAGTACTTC. Looking up the rest from reference TRBV11-3 and TRBJ2-7 gives the full variable domain: EAGVVQSPRYKIIEKKQPVAFWCNPISGHNTLYWYLQNLGQGPELLIRYENEEAVDDSQLPKDRFSAERLKGVDSTLKIQPAELGDSAVYLCASSLDGTGDEQYFGPGTRLTVT.

The V call is TRBV5-1, the J call TRBJ1-6; D remains unclear. The germline CDR1 and CDR2 sequences are SGHRS and YFSETQ. This CDR3 region has 14 residues. V lost 0 bases and J 7 bases, leaving 8 bases between the germline ends. In DNA, the CDR3 is TGCGCCAGCAGCTTGGTTGGAGCCAATTCACCCCTCCACTTT. This sequence encodes CASSLVGANSPLHF.

The chain uses TRBV3-1 (or the pseudogene TRBV3-2) and TRBJ2-7; D may be TRBD2 (6 bases). Between the trimmed V and J ends, which lost 6 bases and 9 bases, there was a span of 18 bases. The CDR3 has 13 amino acids. Germline CDR1 is LGHDT and CDR2 is YNNKEL (reference sequence). The CDR3 region has the DNA TGTGCCAGCAGACCCGGGACTGCGGGCGTGCAGTACTTC. Translation gives CASRPGTAGVQYF.

This chain connects TRBV19 to TRBJ1-6; D is uncertain. In germline, CDR1 is LNHDA, CDR2 SQIVND (reference sequence). CDR3 length: 13 amino acids. V dropped 3 bases and J dropped 9 bases, with 9 bases sitting between them. The chain's CDR3 is CASSIGERSPLHF. The CDR3 nucleotides are TGTGCCAGTAGTATCGGGGAACGTTCACCCCTCCACTTT.

V is TRBV19 and J is TRBJ2-3; TRBD2 matches at 12 bases. The CDR3 runs to 17 residues. With 0 bases clipped from V and 5 bases from J, the junction kept 6 bases outside the gene matches. Germline CDR1 and CDR2: LNHDA and SQIVND (reference sequence). DNA of the CDR3: TGTGCCAGTAGTATAGATCCTAGCGGGGGGGCCCAAGATACGCAGTATTTT. Translating it yields CASSIDPSGGAQDTQYF.

This clone occurred a few times. J is TRBJ2-7 and V is TRBV5-6; 11 nucleotides line up with TRBD1. V was clipped by 0 bases and J by 6 bases; unmatched bases: 8. CDR1 is SGHDT, CDR2 YYEEEE, per germline. This CDR3 is 16 amino acids long. The CDR3, as DNA: TGTGCCAGCAGCTTGGGAAACGGACAGGGGGCAGGCGAGCAGTACTTC. Amino acid sequence: CASSLGNGQGAGEQYF.

The CDR3 is CASSQYTGGEIYNEQFF. CDR3 bases: TGCGCCAGCAGCCAATACACAGGGGGCGAGATTTACAATGAGCAGTTCTTC. This chain uses TRBV4-3 with TRBJ2-1, with 9 bases identical to TRBD1. CDR1 and CDR2 from the germline V gene are LGHNA and YSLEER. J was trimmed by 4 bases and V by 2 bases; bases with no gene match: 9. The CDR3 consists of 17 residues.

The chain has TRBV5-1 and TRBJ2-2; D possibly corresponds to TRBD2 (6 bases). Trimming removed 3 bases at V and 0 bases at J, with 9 bases between. The CDR3 has 15 amino acids. In germline, CDR1 is SGHRS, CDR2 YFSETQ. The CDR3 spells CASSSGLPNTGELFF. DNA for the CDR3: TGCGCCAGCAGCTCGGGACTCCCGAACACCGGGGAGCTGTTTTTT.

The genes are TRBV12-5 and TRBJ1-5; 7 nucleotides match TRBD1. This CDR3 has 17 amino acids. Germline-derived CDR1 and CDR2 are LGHNT and FRNRAP. V was pared by 2 bases and J by 0 bases, with 7 bases of the junction left unmatched. CDR3 DNA sequence: TGTGCTAGTGGTTTGAGAGACAGGGCATATAGCAATCAGCCCCAGCATTTT. This gives the protein CASGLRDRAYSNQPQHF.

This chain uses TRBV19 with TRBJ1-5, with D possibly matching TRBD1 (5 bases). V was shortened by 0 bases and J by 9 bases, with 15 bases between the two germline ends. Germline V gene data show CDR1 as LNHDA and CDR2 as SQIVND (reference sequence). The CDR3 has 15 amino acids. CDR3 amino acids: CASSIENGGRSPQHF. The CDR3 coding sequence is TGTGCCAGTAGTATAGAGAACGGGGGTCGGTCGCCCCAGCATTTT.